The 5 T cell receptor beta chains below all came from one sample that was sequenced in a study of PD-1 blockade in classical Hodgkin lymphoma. Described time point: newly diagnosed, previously untreated cHL patient sample. TCRdb keeps only in-frame clones here, not all; method: immunoSEQ multiplex PCR. The sample shows over 60,000 clones, 93% of them seen only once. The sequenced material came from peripheral blood mononuclear cells (PBMCs). These TCRs come from a human donor with classical Hodgkin lymphoma.

This chain links TRBV15 with TRBJ2-1; TRBD2 aligns across 8 bases. Trimming cost V 5 bases and J 7 bases; bases outside gene matches: 7. This CDR3 is 14 amino acids long. Germline V gene data show CDR1 as LNHNV and CDR2 as YYDKDF (reference sequence). The CDR3 nucleotides read TGTGCCACCAGCCCGGGGGGGCGGGCAAATGAGCAGTTCTTC. Its protein product is CATSPGGRANEQFF.

Only one count was recorded for this clone. The chain recombines TRBV7-9 with TRBJ1-1; D call uncertain. This CDR3 region has 13 residues. The germline V gene has CDR1 SEHNR and CDR2 FQNEAQ (reference sequence). V lost 8 bases, J lost 2 bases, and 12 bases lay in between. The CDR3 DNA reads TGTGCCAGCGGCAGAAGCCTTAACACTGAAGCTTTCTTT. The encoded protein is CASGRSLNTEAFF.

The chain is built from TRBV6-5 and TRBJ2-1; D unclear. V shed 5 bases and J shed 10 bases, with 12 bases lying between them. The CDR3 spans 12 residues. Germline-derived CDR1 and CDR2 are MNHEY and SVGAGI. The CDR3 DNA reads TGTGCCAGCAGTCCACCTGATGGCGAGCAGTTCTTC. This codes for CASSPPDGEQFF.

Only a few counts were recorded for this clone. The chain combines TRBV6-7 with TRBJ2-1; TRBD2 aligns across 8 bases. TRBV6-7 is an ORF, with its function uncertain. V gave up 3 bases and J gave up 4 bases; unmatched junction bases: 8. This CDR3 is built from 16 residues. CDR3 loop: CASSYWAGGVYNEQFF. As DNA, the CDR3 is TGTGCCAGCAGTTATTGGGCGGGAGGCGTGTACAATGAGCAGTTCTTC.

The chain carries TRBV5-1 and TRBJ1-2; no clear D gene. V lost 0 bases to trimming and J lost 4 bases, with 10 bases between them. The CDR3 contains 14 residues. Germline V CDR1 and CDR2: SGHRS, YFSETQ. CDR3 region: CASSLDEVSYGYTF. Here the CDR3 DNA reads TGCGCCAGCAGCTTGGATGAGGTGAGCTATGGCTACACCTTC.